This T cell receptor (beta chain) was identified in a study of cytomegalovirus exposure and HLA in healthy donors. Study context: Among a few hundred genotyped donors, roughly 80% fell in the Caucasian-associated ancestry cluster.

Germline V gene lookup returns CDR1 MNHNY and CDR2 SVGAGI (reference sequence). V shed 6 bases, J shed 10 bases, and the junction held 10 bases outside the gene matches. This CDR3 contains 13 residues. Vbeta (60) and Jbeta (13) primers were used in the PCR. Profiled with immunoSEQ multiplex PCR; TCRdb holds only in-frame clones, not every one. The sample lists around 170,000 clones; approximately 80% were seen once. Sequencing was performed on PBMCs. The sequence derives from a girl aged 10 to 17 in good health and CMV-seropositive. V and J are TRBV6-6 and TRBJ1-1, with TRBD1 identical over 8 bases. The CDR3 loop reads CASSPGDRLIAFF. The CDR3 nucleotides read TGTGCCAGCAGCCCCGGGGACAGGTTGATAGCTTTCTTT.